The rows below give T cell receptor beta chains drawn from one sample of a study of shared clonotypes between healthy human individuals. Generated by immunoSEQ multiplex PCR, the TCRdb table keeps only in-frame clones and is missing some. Of approximately 97,000 clones listed, roughly 69% were seen once; the top ten hold about 45%. Sequenced sample: memory CD8+ T cells sorted from blood. The source of these receptors is a young man in good health. Each CDR3 is given with its conserved first and last residue. Each record gives: clone size, J gene, V gene, D gene, CDR3 DNA, CDR3 protein. The D gene is left open where the match is weak. Size tells how often a clone was seen (once, few, many) or the class of an expanded clone, and some rows leave it out.

. TRBJ2-7 TRBV14 TRBD1 TGTGCCAGCAGCCAGCGGGGACAGGGGCGCGAGCAGTACTTC CASSQRGQGREQYF
once TRBJ2-3 TRBV7-8 TRBD2 TGTGCCAGCAGCTTGCTAGCGGGAGTGGTCGCAGATACGCAGTATTTT CASSLLAGVVADTQYF
. TRBJ2-2 TRBV30 TRBD2 TGTGCCGTGGAGGGACTAGCGGGCCAGAACACCGGGGAGCTGTTTTTT CAVEGLAGQNTGELFF
. TRBJ1-2 TRBV18 . TGTGCCAGCTCACCGGCAGGGCCCTATGGCTACACCTTC CASSPAGPYGYTF
few TRBJ2-3 TRBV6-1 . TGTGCCAGCAGTGAATCCCAGGGGAGCACAGATACGCAGTATTTT CASSESQGSTDTQYF
. TRBJ2-3 TRBV6-4 . TGTGCCAGCAGTGACACCGGGGGCACAGATACGCAGTATTTT CASSDTGGTDTQYF
few TRBJ1-1 TRBV5-4 . TGTGCCAGCAGCCCCCTTTATAGGACGGGGAACACTGAAGCTTTCTTT CASSPLYRTGNTEAFF
. TRBJ2-7 TRBV28 TRBD2 TGTGCCAGCAGTTGGGGCGGGGGATACTCCTACGAGCAGTACTTC CASSWGGGYSYEQYF
. TRBJ2-7 TRBV7-6 TRBD1 TGTGCCAGCAGCACTCCTACTGACAGGGGGGGATTCTACGAGCAGTACTTC CASSTPTDRGGFYEQYF
. TRBJ1-5 TRBV7-6 . TGTGCCAGCAGCCTAGGTTGGGGGGTGAGCAATCAGCCCCAGCATTTT CASSLGWGVSNQPQHF
many TRBJ2-3 TRBV27 . TGTGCCAGCGGAATTGGGACAACAGATACGCAGTATTTT CASGIGTTDTQYF
. TRBJ2-1 TRBV7-6 TRBD2 TGTGCCAGCAGCTCTAGCGGGGATTTCTACAATGAGCAGTTCTTC CASSSSGDFYNEQFF
. TRBJ2-6 TRBV5-1 . TGCGCCAGCAGCTTGGCCGGGACTCCGGGGGCCAACGTCCTGACTTTC CASSLAGTPGANVLTF
. TRBJ2-5 TRBV28 TRBD2 TGTGCCAGCAGTTTACTTGAGACTAGCCAGACCCAGTACTTC CASSLLETSQTQYF
many TRBJ2-1 TRBV5-8 TRBD2 TGTGCCAGCAGCTTGGGGCTAGCGGGGGTCTCCTACAATGAGCAGTTCTTC CASSLGLAGVSYNEQFF
. TRBJ2-1 TRBV19 TRBD1 TGTGCCAGTAGTTTTCTGAACCCCGGGACAGGGAATGAGCAGTTCTTC CASSFLNPGTGNEQFF
. TRBJ2-6 TRBV2 . TGTGCCAGCAGTATAGGGGCTGGGGCCAACGTCCTGACTTTC CASSIGAGANVLTF
. TRBJ1-4 TRBV5-1 . TGCGCCAGCAGCTTTACAGGGTCTAATGAAAAACTGTTTTTT CASSFTGSNEKLFF
. TRBJ2-7 TRBV15 . TGTGCCACCAGCAGAGATGCAGGGAGGGGGTACGAGCAGTACTTC CATSRDAGRGYEQYF
many TRBJ1-1 TRBV11-2 . TGTGCCAGCAGCCTCATTAGGAACACTGAAGCTTTCTTT CASSLIRNTEAFF
. TRBJ2-1 TRBV6-1 TRBD1 TGTGCCAGCAGCGAACTCCAAGGGGACAGGGGCTACAATGAGCAGTTCTTC CASSELQGDRGYNEQFF
. TRBJ2-1 TRBV5-8 . TGTGCCAGCAGCTTGGTGCCGCGTAGCTCCTACAATGAGCAGTTCTTC CASSLVPRSSYNEQFF
. TRBJ2-1 TRBV6-5 . TGTGCCAGCACCCTGGGTAGCAGCTACAATGAGCAGTTCTTC CASTLGSSYNEQFF
. TRBJ2-5 TRBV7-8 . TGTGCCAGCAGCTTAGCGTGGTCACCCCAAGAGACCCAGTACTTC CASSLAWSPQETQYF
. TRBJ2-7 TRBV10-2 . TGCGCCAGCAGTGATTTTGAACCTTACGAGCAGTACTTC CASSDFEPYEQYF
. TRBJ1-5 TRBV13 . TGTGCCAGCAGTTCGGTGGGGAGGCCCCAGCATTTT CASSSVGRPQHF
. TRBJ2-1 TRBV6-5 . TGTGCCAGCAGGATCTTAGGTGGTTATGAGCAGTTCTTC CASRILGGYEQFF
. TRBJ2-3 TRBV7-7 TRBD2 TGTGCTAGCAGCCGCGGGAGACAACCTGGGGCAGATACGCAGTATTTT CASSRGRQPGADTQYF
many TRBJ2-3 TRBV15 . TGTGCCACCAGCAGAGGAACCGAGGCAGATACGCAGTATTTT CATSRGTEADTQYF
. TRBJ2-2 TRBV9 TRBD1 TGTGCCAGCAGCGGACAGGGACAAAGGGCCGGGGAGCTGTTTTTT CASSGQGQRAGELFF
. TRBJ1-1 TRBV18 TRBD1 TGTGCCAGCTCACCGTCCGGGACAGGGCAGAACACTGAAGCTTTCTTT CASSPSGTGQNTEAFF
few TRBJ2-3 TRBV4-3 . TGCGCCAGCAGCCATGGAATAGCGGCTAGCACAGATACGCAGTATTTT CASSHGIAASTDTQYF
. TRBJ1-2 TRBV28 . TGTGCCAGCAGTTTATCGTACAGGAAAGCCGGCTACACCTTC CASSLSYRKAGYTF
. TRBJ2-7 TRBV28 . TGTGCCAGCAGTTTATCTTTGGACGAGCAGTACTTC CASSLSLDEQYF
once TRBJ2-1 TRBV7-9 TRBD2 TGTGCCAGCAGCTTAGCGCTAGCGGGATCCTACAATGAGCAGTTCTTC CASSLALAGSYNEQFF
. TRBJ2-1 TRBV7-9 TRBD2 TGTGCCAGCAGCTTCGGGACTAGCGGGAGGAATGAGCAGTTCTTC CASSFGTSGRNEQFF
. TRBJ2-6 TRBV25-1 . TGTGCCAGCAGTCATTTTACGTTCGGGGGACCTGGGGCCAACGTCCTGACTTTC CASSHFTFGGPGANVLTF
few TRBJ2-1 TRBV15 . TGTGCCACCAGTACGGACCTATCCTACAATGAGCAGTTCTTC CATSTDLSYNEQFF
. TRBJ2-7 TRBV5-4 . TGTGCCAGCAGCGGGGCGGAATACGAGCAGTACTTC CASSGAEYEQYF
few TRBJ2-7 TRBV29-1 . TGCAGCGTAGGGGTTGGCTACGAGCAGTACTTC CSVGVGYEQYF
. TRBJ2-2 TRBV2 . TGTGCCAGCAGTGGATCTTGGGGAACGACCGGGGAGCTGTTTTTT CASSGSWGTTGELFF
. TRBJ2-7 TRBV28 . TGTGCCAGCAACTACAGGGGGTTAGCGGGAGTTGATTTCGAGCAGTACTTC CASNYRGLAGVDFEQYF
. TRBJ2-7 TRBV30 . TGTGCCTGGAGTGTAGAGGGATCAAGCTCCTACGAGCAGTACTTC CAWSVEGSSSYEQYF
. TRBJ2-7 TRBV6-1 TRBD2 TGTGCCAGCACCCTGGGGGGGACGTCTACCTACGAGCAGTACTTC CASTLGGTSTYEQYF
. TRBJ2-7 TRBV4-1 TRBD1 TGCGCCAGCAGCCCGGGACAGCTCGAGCAGTACTTC CASSPGQLEQYF